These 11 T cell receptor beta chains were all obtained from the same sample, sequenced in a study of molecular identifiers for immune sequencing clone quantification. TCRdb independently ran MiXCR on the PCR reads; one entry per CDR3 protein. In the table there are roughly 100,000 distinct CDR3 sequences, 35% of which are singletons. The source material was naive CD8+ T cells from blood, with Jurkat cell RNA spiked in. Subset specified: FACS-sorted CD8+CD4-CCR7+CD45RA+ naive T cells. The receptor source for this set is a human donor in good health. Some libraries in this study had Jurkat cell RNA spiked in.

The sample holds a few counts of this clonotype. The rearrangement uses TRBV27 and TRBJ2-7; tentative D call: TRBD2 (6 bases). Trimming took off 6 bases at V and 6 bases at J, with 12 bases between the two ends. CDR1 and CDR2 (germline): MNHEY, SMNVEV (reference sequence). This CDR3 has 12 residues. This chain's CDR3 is CASSVLGGEQYF. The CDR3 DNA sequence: TGTGCCAGCAGCGTGCTCGGGGGCGAGCAGTACTTC.

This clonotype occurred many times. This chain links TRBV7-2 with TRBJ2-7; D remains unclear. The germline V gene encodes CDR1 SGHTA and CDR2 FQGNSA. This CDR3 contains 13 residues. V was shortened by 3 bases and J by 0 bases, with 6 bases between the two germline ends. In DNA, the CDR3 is TGTGCCAGCAGCTTCGGTCTCTCCTACGAGCAGTACTTC. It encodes CASSFGLSYEQYF. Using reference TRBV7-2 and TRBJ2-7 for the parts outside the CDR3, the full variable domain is GAGVSQSPSNKVTEKGKDVELRCDPISGHTALYWYRQSLGQGLEFLIYFQGNSAPDKSGLPSDRFSAERTGGSVSTLTIQRTQQEDSAVYLCASSFGLSYEQYFGPGTRLTVT.

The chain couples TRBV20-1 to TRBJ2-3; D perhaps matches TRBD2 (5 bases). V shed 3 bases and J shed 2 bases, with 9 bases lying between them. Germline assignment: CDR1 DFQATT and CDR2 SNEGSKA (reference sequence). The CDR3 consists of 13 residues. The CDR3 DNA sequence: TGCAGTGCTAGGGGGAGACTCACAGATACGCAGTATTTT. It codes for CSARGRLTDTQYF.

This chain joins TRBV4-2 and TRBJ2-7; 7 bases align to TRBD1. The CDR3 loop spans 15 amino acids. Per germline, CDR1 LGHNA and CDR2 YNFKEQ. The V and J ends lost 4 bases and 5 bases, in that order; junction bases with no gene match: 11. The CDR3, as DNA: TGTGCCAGCAGCCCGTCAAGCCAAGGGGGCGACGAGCAGTACTTC. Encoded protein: CASSPSSQGGDEQYF.

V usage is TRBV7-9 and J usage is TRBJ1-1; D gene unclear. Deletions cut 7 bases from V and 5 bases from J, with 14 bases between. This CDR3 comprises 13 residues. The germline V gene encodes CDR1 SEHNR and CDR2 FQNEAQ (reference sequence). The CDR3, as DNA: TGTGCCAGCAAGGGTACAAGTATTACTGAAGCTTTCTTT. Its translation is CASKGTSITEAFF.

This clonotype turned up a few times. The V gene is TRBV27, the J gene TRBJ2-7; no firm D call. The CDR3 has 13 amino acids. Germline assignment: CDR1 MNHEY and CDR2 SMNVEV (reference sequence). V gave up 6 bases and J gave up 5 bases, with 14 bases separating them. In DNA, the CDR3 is TGTGCCAGCAGACCACCGGGCCTCAACGAGCAGTACTTC. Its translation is CASRPPGLNEQYF.

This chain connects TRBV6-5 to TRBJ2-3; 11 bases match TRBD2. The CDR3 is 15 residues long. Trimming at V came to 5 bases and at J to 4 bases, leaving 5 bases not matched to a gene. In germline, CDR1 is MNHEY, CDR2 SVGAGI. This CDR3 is CASSTGTSGADTQYF. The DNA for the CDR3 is TGTGCCAGCAGTACCGGGACTAGCGGAGCAGATACGCAGTATTTT.

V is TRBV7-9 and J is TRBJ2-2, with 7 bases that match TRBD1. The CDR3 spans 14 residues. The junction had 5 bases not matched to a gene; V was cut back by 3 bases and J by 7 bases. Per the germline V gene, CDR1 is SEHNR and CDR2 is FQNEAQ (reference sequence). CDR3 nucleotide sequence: TGTGCCAGCAGCTTTGAGGGGGCCGGCGGGGAGCTGTTTTTT. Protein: CASSFEGAGGELFF.

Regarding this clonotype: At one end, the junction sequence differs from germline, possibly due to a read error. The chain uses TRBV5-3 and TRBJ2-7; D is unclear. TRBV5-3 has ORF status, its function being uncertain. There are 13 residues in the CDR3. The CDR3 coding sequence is TGTGCCAGCAGCTTGTCGGAGACCTACGTGCAGTACTTC. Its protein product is CASSLSETYVQYF.

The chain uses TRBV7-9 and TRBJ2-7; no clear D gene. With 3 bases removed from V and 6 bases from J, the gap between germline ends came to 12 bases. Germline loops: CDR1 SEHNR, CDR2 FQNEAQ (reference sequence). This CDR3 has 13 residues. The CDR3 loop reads CASSFGFGPEQYF. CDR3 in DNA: TGTGCCAGCAGCTTTGGTTTTGGGCCCGAGCAGTACTTC.

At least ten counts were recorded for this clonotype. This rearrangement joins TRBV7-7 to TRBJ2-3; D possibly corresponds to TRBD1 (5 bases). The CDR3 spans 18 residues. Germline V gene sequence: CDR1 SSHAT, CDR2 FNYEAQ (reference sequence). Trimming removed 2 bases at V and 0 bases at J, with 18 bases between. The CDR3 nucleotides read TGTGCCAGCAGCTTAAAGTACAGTTTGGGGCTCAGCACAGATACGCAGTATTTT. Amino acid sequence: CASSLKYSLGLSTDTQYF.